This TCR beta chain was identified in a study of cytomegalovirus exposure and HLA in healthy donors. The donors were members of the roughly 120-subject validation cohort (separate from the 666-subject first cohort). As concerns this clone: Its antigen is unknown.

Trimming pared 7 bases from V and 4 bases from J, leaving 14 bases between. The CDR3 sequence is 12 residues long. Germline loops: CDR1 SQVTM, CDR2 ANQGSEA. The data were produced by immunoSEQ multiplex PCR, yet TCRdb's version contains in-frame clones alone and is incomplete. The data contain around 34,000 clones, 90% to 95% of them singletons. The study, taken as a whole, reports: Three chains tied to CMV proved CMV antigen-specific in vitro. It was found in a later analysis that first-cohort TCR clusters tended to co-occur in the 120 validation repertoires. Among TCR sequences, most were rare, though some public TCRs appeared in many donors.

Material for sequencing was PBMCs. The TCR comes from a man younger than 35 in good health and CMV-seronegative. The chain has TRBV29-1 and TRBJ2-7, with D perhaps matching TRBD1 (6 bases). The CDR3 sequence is CSASGDRYEQYF. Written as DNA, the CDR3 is TGCAGCGCTTCAGGGGATCGGTACGAGCAGTACTTC.